These 24 T cell receptor beta chains originate from one sample sequenced in a study of cytomegalovirus exposure and HLA in healthy donors. PCR amplification relied on 60 Vbeta primers (plus 13 Jbeta primers). Produced via immunoSEQ multiplex PCR; TCRdb's table is partial and in-frame only. The sample carries around 180,000 clones, 78% recorded once. Sample: PBMCs. The receptors here all came from a woman aged 25 to 39 in good health and CMV-seropositive.

The chain couples TRBV19 to TRBJ1-2; D is unclear. Per the germline V gene, CDR1 is LNHDA and CDR2 is SQIVND (reference sequence). Trimming stripped 5 bases from V and 1 base from J, with 14 bases between. The CDR3 length is 15 residues. For the CDR3, the DNA is TGTGCCAGTAGTGAACACCGGGGTCTTAACTATGGCTACACCTTC. It codes for CASSEHRGLNYGYTF.

This clone was picked up a small number of times. The gene calls are TRBV4-3 and TRBJ2-6; a possible D gene is TRBD1 (5 bases). This CDR3 is 18 amino acids long. V lost 0 bases, J lost 0 bases, and 12 bases lay in between. Germline CDR1 LGHNA, CDR2 YSLEER. The DNA of the CDR3 is TGCGCCAGCAGCCAAGACCGCTTACAGGCCTCTGGGGCCAACGTCCTGACTTTC. Amino acid sequence: CASSQDRLQASGANVLTF.

The chain joins TRBV5-6 to TRBJ2-1; TRBD1 might be the D (5 bases). V dropped 2 bases and J dropped 6 bases, with 21 bases sitting between them. This CDR3 comprises 17 residues. CDR1 and CDR2 (germline): SGHDT, YYEEEE. The CDR3 DNA reads TGTGCCAGCAGCTTTAGAGTATTAGGGGATCGGAGCAATGAGCAGTTCTTC. Translated, it gives CASSFRVLGDRSNEQFF. Variable domain in full (rest from reference TRBV5-6 and TRBJ2-1): DAGVTQSPTHLIKTRGQQVTLRCSPKSGHDTVSWYQQALGQGPQFIFQYYEEEERQRGNFPDRFSGHQFPNYSSELNVNALLLGDSALYLCASSFRVLGDRSNEQFFGPGTRLTVL.

The chain is built from TRBV9 and TRBJ1-2; D is unresolved. V lost 1 base and J lost 3, with 16 bases in between. CDR3 length: 16 amino acids. Per germline, CDR1 SGDLS and CDR2 YYNGEE. The CDR3 reads CASSVRTGTRYYGYTF. The CDR3 bases are TGTGCCAGCAGCGTAAGAACGGGAACCAGATACTATGGCTACACCTTC.

The chain couples TRBV7-8 to TRBJ2-5, with 10 bases that match TRBD2. The DNA end favors TRBJ2-7, so the J call may be wrong. This CDR3 spans 16 amino acids. Germline V gives CDR1 SGHVS, CDR2 FQNEAQ. CDR3 sequence (DNA): TGTGCCAGCAGCTCCGCTAGCGGGAGACGTCGCTACGAGCAGTACTTC. It is translated as CASSSASGRRRYEQYF.

CDR3 in amino acids: CASSQEPGGGFGGNTIYF. CDR3 in DNA: TGCGCCAGCAGCCAAGAGCCTGGTGGGGGGTTCGGTGGAAACACCATATATTTT. V usage is TRBV4-1 and J usage is TRBJ1-3; maybe TRBD1 (5 bases). From germline, CDR1 is MGHRA and CDR2 YSYEKL. V gave up 0 bases and J gave up 3 bases, with 18 bases separating them. The CDR3 sequence is 18 residues long.

CDR3 residues: CASSQTPGQGANSYEQYF. The CDR3 DNA sequence: TGTGCCAGCAGCCAGACACCGGGACAGGGGGCTAATAGCTACGAGCAGTACTTC. The V call is TRBV5-6, the J call TRBJ2-7, with 12 bases that match TRBD1. The germline V gene has CDR1 SGHDT and CDR2 YYEEEE. There are 18 residues in the CDR3. The junction had 14 bases not matched to a gene; V was cut back by 4 bases and J by 3 bases. The whole variable domain, remainder taken from reference TRBV5-6 and TRBJ2-7, is DAGVTQSPTHLIKTRGQQVTLRCSPKSGHDTVSWYQQALGQGPQFIFQYYEEEERQRGNFPDRFSGHQFPNYSSELNVNALLLGDSALYLCASSQTPGQGANSYEQYFGPGTRLTVT.

This clone has just a few counts. This chain uses TRBV27 with TRBJ1-6; unclear D gene. The CDR3 length is 14 residues. With 3 bases removed from V and 8 bases from J, the gap between germline ends came to 11 bases. Germline V CDR1 and CDR2: MNHEY, SMNVEV (reference sequence). The DNA for the CDR3 is TGTGCCAGCAGTTTCCGAGGGTCCCATTCACCCCTCCACTTT. It yields the protein CASSFRGSHSPLHF.

This clone appeared a single time. J is TRBJ2-5 and V is TRBV5-4, with D maybe TRBD1 (5 bases). The germline V gene has CDR1 SGHNT and CDR2 YYREEE (reference sequence). This CDR3 has 15 amino acids. V was pared by 0 bases and J by 5 bases, with 14 bases between. The CDR3 sequence: CASSLVGRGEETQYF. The CDR3 coding sequence is TGTGCCAGCAGCTTGGTAGGAAGGGGTGAGGAGACCCAGTACTTC.

The table lists this clone with a few counts. The CDR3 sequence: CASSPRRIRDEQFF. CDR3 coding DNA: TGTGCCAGCAGCCCCAGGAGGATTAGGGATGAGCAGTTCTTC. The J gene is TRBJ2-1, the V gene TRBV7-9; TRBD2 might be the D (5 bases). Germline CDR1 SEHNR, CDR2 FQNEAQ (reference sequence). The CDR3 consists of 14 residues. Trimming pared 5 bases from V and 8 bases from J, leaving 16 bases between.

The rearrangement links TRBV21-1 to TRBJ1-5; the DNA was not used to check the table's D call, TRBD1. TRBV21-1 is labeled a pseudogene. The CDR3 spans 16 residues. CDR3 protein: CASSKVNRGTMQPQHF. CDR3 nucleotide sequence: TGTGCCAGCAGCAAAGTAAACAGGGGCACGATGCAGCCCCAGCATTTT.

V usage is TRBV11-2 and J usage is TRBJ1-2, with 7 bases identical to TRBD1. V shed 4 bases, J shed 0 bases, and the junction held 5 bases outside the gene matches. The CDR3 loop spans 15 amino acids. Germline CDR1 SGHAT, CDR2 FQNNGV. The CDR3 sequence is CASSSYRGANYGYTF. CDR3 nucleotides: TGTGCCAGCAGCTCCTACAGGGGAGCTAACTATGGCTACACCTTC. Full variable domain (outside the CDR3, taken from reference TRBV11-2 and TRBJ1-2): EAGVAQSPRYKIIEKRQSVAFWCNPISGHATLYWYQQILGQGPKLLIQFQNNGVVDDSQLPKDRFSAERLKGVDSTLKIQPAKLEDSAVYLCASSSYRGANYGYTFGSGTRLTVV.

This clone was recorded a few times. The chain couples TRBV5-4 to TRBJ1-4; the match to TRBD1 covers 10 bases. V lost 0 bases and J lost 5; bases outside the gene matches: 7. Germline CDR1 SGHNT, CDR2 YYREEE (reference sequence). The CDR3 has 17 residues. For the CDR3, the DNA is TGTGCCAGCAGCTTGGCTCGGGACAGGGGAATAAATGAAAAACTGTTTTTT. Amino acids: CASSLARDRGINEKLFF.

This clone has just a few counts. V is TRBV7-9 and J is TRBJ2-3; the match to TRBD2 covers 8 bases. V was pared by 5 bases and J by 2 bases, with 15 bases of the junction left unmatched. This CDR3 spans 18 amino acids. CDR1 is SEHNR, CDR2 FQNEAQ, per germline (reference sequence). CDR3 residues: CASSQWASAGGTTDTQYF. CDR3 bases: TGTGCCAGCAGCCAGTGGGCTTCTGCGGGGGGCACCACAGATACGCAGTATTTT.

The chain uses TRBV6-6 and TRBJ2-7, with a weak D call TRBD1 (6 bases). Trimming pared 8 bases from V and 1 base from J, leaving 15 bases between. CDR3 length: 14 amino acids. CDR1 and CDR2 (germline): MNHNY, SVGAGI (reference sequence). The CDR3 region has the DNA TGTGCCAGCCGCCGGACAGCAGATTCCTACGAGCAGTACTTC. This translates into CASRRTADSYEQYF.

The chain combines TRBV5-1 with TRBJ1-2; 9 bases agree with TRBD1. Germline V gene data show CDR1 as SGHRS and CDR2 as YFSETQ. Trimming at V came to 0 bases and at J to 2 bases, leaving 2 bases not matched to a gene. This CDR3 has 15 amino acids. The CDR3 DNA reads TGCGCCAGCAGCTTGGCCGGGACAGGGAACTATGGCTACACCTTC. This translates into CASSLAGTGNYGYTF. The whole variable domain, remainder taken from reference TRBV5-1 and TRBJ1-2, is KAGVTQTPRYLIKTRGQQVTLSCSPISGHRSVSWYQQTPGQGLQFLFEYFSETQRNKGNFPGRFSGRQFSNSRSEMNVSTLELGDSALYLCASSLAGTGNYGYTFGSGTRLTVV.

The chain links TRBV11-2 to TRBJ2-7; D is possibly TRBD2 (6 bases). This CDR3 has 15 residues. V was clipped by 5 bases and J by 7 bases, with 21 bases between them. Germline lookup yields CDR1 SGHAT and CDR2 FQNNGV. The CDR3 loop reads CASSRPRDFLGEQYF. CDR3 DNA: TGTGCCAGCAGCCGTCCCCGGGACTTCCTGGGAGAGCAGTACTTC.

The V gene is TRBV5-1, the J gene TRBJ1-3; D is undetermined. Germline CDR1 is SGHRS and CDR2 is YFSETQ. The V and J ends lost 0 bases and 7 bases respectively, with 14 bases between them. This CDR3 contains 15 residues. As DNA, the CDR3 is TGCGCCAGCAGCTTGGGAGAATTCCTAACTAACACCATATATTTT. Translating gives CASSLGEFLTNTIYF.

The chain links TRBV4-3 to TRBJ2-5, with D perhaps matching TRBD2 (6 bases). The CDR3 is made up of 15 amino acids. V was pared by 1 base and J by 2 bases, with 11 bases between. In germline, CDR1 is LGHNA, CDR2 YSLEER. CDR3 DNA: TGCGCCAGCAGCCAAGGGGGGGTTCGACAAGAGACCCAGTACTTC. Protein product: CASSQGGVRQETQYF.

This clone showed up just a few times. This chain connects TRBV6-6 to TRBJ1-5, with D possibly being TRBD1 (6 bases). The CDR3 extends over 15 amino acids. Germline values: CDR1 MNHNY, CDR2 SVGAGI (reference sequence). Trimming took off 6 bases at V and 5 bases at J, with 17 bases between the two ends. The CDR3 protein is CASRPQQGLDQPQHF. CDR3 in DNA: TGTGCCAGCAGGCCTCAACAGGGCTTGGATCAGCCCCAGCATTTT.

The chain carries TRBV7-6 and TRBJ2-7; D not certain. CDR3 length: 12 amino acids. Trimming cost V 4 bases and J 4 bases, with 8 bases left between them. Germline assignment: CDR1 SGHVS and CDR2 FNYEAQ. The CDR3, as DNA: TGTGCCAGCAGCTCTACAGCATACGAGCAGTACTTC. It is translated as CASSSTAYEQYF.

The V call is TRBV5-1, the J call TRBJ1-4, with D maybe TRBD1 (5 bases). V was cut by 4 bases and J by 5 bases, with 18 bases left in between. Looked up from germline, CDR1 is SGHRS and CDR2 is YFSETQ. The CDR3 loop spans 16 amino acids. The CDR3 region is CASSLSFEEGNEKLFF. CDR3 sequence (DNA): TGCGCCAGCAGCCTGAGCTTCGAGGAGGGGAATGAAAAACTGTTTTTT.

The V and J genes are TRBV27 and TRBJ2-7; D may be TRBD1 (5 bases). This CDR3 has 19 amino acids. The V gene lost 0 bases and the J gene lost 0 bases, with 21 bases spanning the gap. Germline V gives CDR1 MNHEY, CDR2 SMNVEV (reference sequence). The DNA of the CDR3 is TGTGCCAGCAGTTTATCTTGGGGCAGGTTCCCACCGAGCTCCTACGAGCAGTACTTC. It translates to CASSLSWGRFPPSSYEQYF.

This chain connects TRBV5-1 to TRBJ2-1; 9 positions match TRBD2. V shed 0 bases, J shed 8 bases, and the junction held 6 bases outside the gene matches. Germline CDR1 and CDR2: SGHRS and YFSETQ. The length of the CDR3 is 15 residues. Here the CDR3 reads CASSLVGGGADEQFF. The CDR3 DNA reads as TGCGCCAGCAGCTTGGTGGGCGGGGGGGCCGATGAGCAGTTCTTC.